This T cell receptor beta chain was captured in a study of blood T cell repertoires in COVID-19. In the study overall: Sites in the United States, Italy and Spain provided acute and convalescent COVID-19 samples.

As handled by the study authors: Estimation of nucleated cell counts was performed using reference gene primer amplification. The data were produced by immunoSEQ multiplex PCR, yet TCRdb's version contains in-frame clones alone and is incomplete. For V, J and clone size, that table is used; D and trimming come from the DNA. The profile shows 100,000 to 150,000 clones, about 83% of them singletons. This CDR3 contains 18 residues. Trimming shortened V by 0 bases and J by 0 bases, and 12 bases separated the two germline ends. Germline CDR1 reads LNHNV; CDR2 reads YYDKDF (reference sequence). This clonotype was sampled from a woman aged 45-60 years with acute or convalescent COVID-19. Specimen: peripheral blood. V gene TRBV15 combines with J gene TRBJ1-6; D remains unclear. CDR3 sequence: CATSRDRGLSSYNSPLHF. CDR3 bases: TGTGCCACCAGCAGAGATCGAGGGCTGAGCTCCTATAATTCACCCCTCCACTTT.